Following are 27 T cell receptor beta chains from one sample sequenced in a study of tumor-infiltrating lymphocytes in primary liver carcinoma. Extraction of RNA together with DNA used 20-30 mg of unsorted bulk tissue. Priming with a constant-region primer yielded TCR beta cDNA from 450 to 550 ng total RNA. What produced the TCR beta libraries was three nested multiplex PCR rounds using slightly modified ARM-PCR. TRBV1-TRBV30 forward and Cbeta reverse primers drove the first two approximately 11-cycle rounds. In TCRdb, the multiplex PCR reads were re-called with MiXCR into one record per CDR3 protein. Altogether about 78,000 distinct CDR3 sequences are present, over 55% being singletons, with the ten largest covering roughly 13%. The sequencing input was liver tumor tissue from sampling region 4. Subset in this sample: tumor region T4, right-lateral pole. The receptors stem from a woman aged 55 to 70 with primary liver carcinoma and hepatitis B virus infection.

Concerning this clonotype itself: The missing conserved phenylalanine or tryptophan at the end of this CDR3 makes a read error likely. CDR3 protein: CASSLGTGAYEQYS. CDR3 nucleotide sequence: TGTGCCAGCTCACTTGGGACAGGGGCCTACGAGCAGTACTCC. The J gene is TRBJ2-7, the V gene TRBV18, with 10 bases identical to TRBD1. CDR3 size: 14 residues. The germline CDR1 and CDR2 sequences are KGHSH and LQKENI. V trimming: 4 bases; J trimming: 2 bases; junction bases outside the gene matches: 2.

In regard to this clonotype: One base away lies a much larger clone, so this may be a sequencing read error. The CDR3 DNA reads as TGTGCCAGCAGCCCGGACAGCAATCAGGCCCAGCATTTT. Translated: CASSPDSNQAQHF. This chain joins TRBV7-3 and TRBJ1-5, with TRBD1 as a possible D gene (6 bases). Germline CDR1 is SGHTA and CDR2 is FQGTGA. The CDR3 extends over 13 amino acids.

This clonotype has just a few counts. The rearrangement joins TRBV12-3 or TRBV12-4 to TRBJ1-1; D uncertain. The CDR3 contains 13 residues. V dropped 6 bases and J dropped 6 bases, with 14 bases sitting between them. The CDR3 DNA reads as TGTGCCAGCAGATTAAGACAAAACTCTGAAGCTTTCTTT. Translation: CASRLRQNSEAFF.

This clonotype showed up just once. V gene TRBV11-2 combines with J gene TRBJ1-1; possible D gene TRBD1, 6 bases. The CDR3 covers 13 residues. Germline V CDR1 and CDR2: SGHAT, FQNNGV. V was shortened by 6 bases and J by 3 bases, with 11 bases between the two germline ends. CDR3 DNA sequence: TGTGCCAGCAGTCGGACAGTTTACACTGAAGCTTTCTTT. This gives the protein CASSRTVYTEAFF.

With regard to this clonotype: The junction shows a germline mismatch at one end, possibly a read error. The chain joins TRBV7-8 to TRBJ2-3; the match to TRBD2 covers 8 bases. This CDR3 has 14 amino acids. Per the germline V gene, CDR1 is SGHVS and CDR2 is FQNEAQ. CDR3 nucleotides: TGTACCAGCACCCCGGTGACTAGCGCAGATACGCAGTATTTT. It encodes CTSTPVTSADTQYF.

Note on this clonotype: The junction does not match germline at one end; this may be a read error. V is TRBV5-1 and J is TRBJ2-2; D unresolved. Germline lookup yields CDR1 SGHRS and CDR2 YFSETQ. CDR3 length: 13 residues. CDR3 sequence (DNA): TGCGTCAGCAGCTTGGGAAACGTCGGGGAGCTGTTTTTT. Protein: CVSSLGNVGELFF.

Turning to this clonotype: The junction departs from germline at one end; a sequencing error may be responsible. The V and J genes are TRBV11-1 and TRBJ2-2; the D gene is possibly TRBD2 (6 bases). CDR1 is SGHAT and CDR2 is FQDESV in the germline V gene (reference sequence). The CDR3 contains 17 residues. The CDR3 nucleotides are TGTACCAGCAGCGTCCGGCCATTCCTAGTTAACACCGGGGGGCTGTTTTTT. This gives the protein CTSSVRPFLVNTGGLFF.

The chain recombines TRBV29-1 with TRBJ2-1; D remains unclear. Germline CDR1 SQVTM, CDR2 ANQGSEA. With 8 bases removed from V and 2 bases from J, the gap between germline ends came to 16 bases. The CDR3 has 14 residues. The CDR3 loop reads CSRKTVRPYNEQFF. Here the CDR3 DNA reads TGCAGCAGGAAGACGGTGCGACCCTACAATGAGCAGTTCTTC.

This clonotype showed up many times. The chain joins TRBV6-5 to TRBJ2-6; D is uncertain. CDR1 and CDR2 (germline): MNHEY, SVGAGI. V shed 2 bases and J shed 1 base, with 12 bases lying between them. This CDR3 contains 17 residues. CDR3 amino acids: CASSYDTGPSGANVLTF. The DNA of the CDR3 is TGTGCCAGCAGTTACGATACGGGTCCTTCTGGGGCCAACGTCCTGACTTTC.

Notes on this clonotype: This sequence may be a read error, since a much larger clone differs from it by one base. This CDR3 fails to terminate in the conserved phenylalanine or tryptophan, so it likely reflects a read error. This chain uses TRBV28 with TRBJ2-5, with 12 bases aligning to TRBD2. J gave up 6 bases and V 3 bases, and 11 bases lay outside the gene matches. Per germline, CDR1 MDHEN and CDR2 SYDVKM. The CDR3 runs 17 residues. The CDR3 nucleotides read TGTGCCAGCAGTTTCACGCTAGCGGGAGGGATTACGAAGACCCAGTACTCC. It is translated as CASSFTLAGGITKTQYS.

Note on this clonotype: This may come from a read error, since a much larger clone is one base off. The J gene is TRBJ2-5, the V gene TRBV5-1, with D unresolved. V was cut by 6 bases and J by 2 bases, with 11 bases left in between. Germline CDR1 SGHRS, CDR2 YFSETQ. The CDR3 is 13 residues long. The chain's CDR3 is CASTQDRQETQYF. The DNA for the CDR3 is TGCGCCAGCACCCAGGATCGGCAAGAGACCCAGTACTTC.

This clonotype was found many times. The V gene is TRBV29-1, the J gene TRBJ2-7; D uncertain. Germline V gene data show CDR1 as SQVTM and CDR2 as ANQGSEA. The ends were cut back, 3 bases at V and 1 base at J, with 13 bases in the middle. The CDR3 totals 14 residues. CDR3 bases: TGCAGCGTTGAGGTTGAAGCCTCTTCCTACGAGCAGTACTTC. As protein: CSVEVEASSYEQYF.

The chain is built from TRBV5-6 and TRBJ2-3; D not certain. Germline V gene data show CDR1 as SGHDT and CDR2 as YYEEEE. Trimming stripped 2 bases from V and 11 bases from J, with 15 bases between. This CDR3 is built from 13 residues. CDR3 bases: TGTGCCAGCAGCTTAGTCGGTGCAGAAATGCAGTATTTT. Translation: CASSLVGAEMQYF.

Many counts were recorded for this clonotype. For the CDR3, the DNA is TGCAGCGTGGGGGATGCGGGGAAGATCGCGCAGTACTTC. Residues: CSVGDAGKIAQYF. The genes are TRBV29-1 and TRBJ2-7; TRBD2 might be the D (6 bases). The CDR3 spans 13 residues. The V end lost 6 bases, the J end lost 9 bases, and 21 bases lay between the germline ends. The germline V gene has CDR1 SQVTM and CDR2 ANQGSEA.

J is TRBJ2-2 and V is TRBV12-3 or TRBV12-4, with 7 bases lining up with TRBD2. The V gene end was trimmed by 2 bases and the J gene end by 6 bases; junction bases not matched to a gene: 9. This CDR3 is built from 16 residues. CDR3 sequence: CASSLTSERAPGELFF. The CDR3 DNA is TGTGCCAGCAGTTTAACTAGCGAGAGGGCCCCCGGGGAGCTGTTTTTT.

Worth noting for this clonotype: A much more abundant neighbour one base away suggests this may be a read error. J is TRBJ1-2 and V is TRBV7-9; D remains ambiguous. This CDR3 comprises 14 residues. The germline gives CDR1 SEHNR, CDR2 FQNEAQ (reference sequence). V lost 5 bases and J lost 9, with 19 bases in between. The CDR3 sequence: CASSLPGRGSCYTF. In DNA, the CDR3 is TGTGCCAGCAGCCTCCCTGGCCGTGGATCTTGCTACACCTTC. The variable domain in full, completed from reference TRBV7-9 and TRBJ1-2, reads DTGVSQNPRHKITKRGQNVTFRCDPISEHNRLYWYRQTLGQGPEFLTYFQNEAQLEKSRLLSDRFSAERPKGSFSTLEIQRTEQGDSAMYLCASSLPGRGSCYTFGSGTRLTVV.

The rearrangement links TRBV6-1 to TRBJ1-2; 8 bases fit TRBD1. This CDR3 is 15 amino acids long. Unmatched junction bases numbered 6, after V lost 2 bases and J lost 4 bases. CDR1 is MNHNS, CDR2 SASEGT, per germline. The CDR3 DNA is TGTGCCAGCAGTGAAATTGTCCAGGGGGCCTATGGCTACACCTTC. Amino acids: CASSEIVQGAYGYTF.

A note on this clonotype: The missing conserved phenylalanine or tryptophan at the end of this CDR3 makes a read error likely. The chain combines TRBV28 with TRBJ2-5, with a tentative D call TRBD2 (6 bases). V lost 11 bases and J lost 3, with 16 bases in between. CDR3 size: 13 residues. Looked up from germline, CDR1 is MDHEN and CDR2 is SYDVKM. CDR3 amino acids: CAANRGVEETQYL. The CDR3 nucleotides are TGTGCCGCCAACCGCGGGGTAGAAGAGACCCAGTACCTC.

The table lists this clonotype with a count of one. Since the CDR3 does not end with the conserved phenylalanine or tryptophan, this likely comes from a read error. The V call is TRBV29-1, the J call TRBJ2-3; D gene unclear. Germline assignment: CDR1 SQVTM and CDR2 ANQGSEA. Trimming shortened V by 3 bases and J by 0 bases, and 4 bases separated the two germline ends. This CDR3 is 12 amino acids long. DNA of the CDR3: TGCAGCGTTGAGCCTAGCACAGATACGCAGTATCTT. This encodes CSVEPSTDTQYL.

A word on this clonotype: The conserved final phenylalanine or tryptophan is absent from the CDR3, which likely points to a read error. The J gene is TRBJ2-7, the V gene TRBV7-9; tentatively, D is TRBD1 (6 bases). The CDR3 runs to 17 residues. The germline gives CDR1 SEHNR, CDR2 FQNEAQ (reference sequence). CDR3 amino acids: CASSLIDGTSSSCEQYL. CDR3 nucleotides: TGTGCCAGCAGCTTAATCGACGGGACATCGAGCTCCTGCGAGCAGTACCTC.

This clonotype was counted a single time. This chain uses TRBV18 with TRBJ2-7, with TRBD1 identical over 8 bases. Trimming at V came to 3 bases and at J to 6 bases, leaving 7 bases not matched to a gene. CDR3 length: 14 residues. Germline V gene data show CDR1 as KGHSH and CDR2 as LQKENI. CDR3 amino acids: CASSPYETGAEQYF. The CDR3, as DNA: TGTGCCAGCTCACCGTATGAGACAGGGGCCGAGCAGTACTTC.

Regarding this clonotype: At one end, the junction sequence differs from germline, possibly due to a read error. This chain connects TRBV11-2 to TRBJ2-2; D is uncertain. The CDR3 sequence is 15 residues long. Looked up from germline, CDR1 is SGHAT and CDR2 is FQNNGV. CDR3: CTSNPPQGPTWELFF. The CDR3 DNA follows: TGTACCAGCAACCCTCCGCAAGGACCGACCTGGGAGCTGTTTTTT.

This clonotype turned up a few times. It may be a read error: a sequence one base away is much more abundant. This rearrangement joins TRBV7-9 to TRBJ2-2; TRBD2 agrees at 7 bases. The V gene's germline CDR1 is SEHNR and CDR2 FQNEAQ (reference sequence). This CDR3 region has 13 residues. The CDR3: CTSGAGRTGELFF. The CDR3 DNA reads TGTACCAGCGGGGCAGGGCGCACCGGGGAGCTGTTTTTT.

The chain is built from TRBV12-2 and TRBJ2-6; the tabulated D call, TRBD2, remains unverified against the DNA. TRBV12-2 is a pseudogene. The CDR3 has 15 residues. In nucleotides, the CDR3 is TGTGCGTCGGAACGCGGGGGCTCTGGGGCCAACGTCCTGACTTTC. This codes for CASERGGSGANVLTF.

The count of this clonotype is one. The junction does not match germline at one end; this may be a read error. The genes are TRBV10-3 and TRBJ2-1; TRBD1 aligns across 7 bases. The CDR3 is 16 amino acids. Germline V gene sequence: CDR1 ENHRY, CDR2 SYGVKD. Written as DNA, the CDR3 is TGTACCATCAGGGCAGGGGGAGTCACGGGCTACAATGAGCAGTTCTTC. Protein product: CTIRAGGVTGYNEQFF.

The count of this clonotype is one. V gene TRBV29-1 combines with J gene TRBJ2-1; the match to TRBD2 covers 9 bases. J was trimmed by 12 bases and V by 6 bases; bases with no gene match: 24. CDR1 is SQVTM, CDR2 ANQGSEA, per germline. The CDR3 spans 17 residues. CDR3 sequence (DNA): TGCAGCGTCCATCCGGCTAGCGGGACGTCCCAAAAGAGTGCGCAGTTCTTC. It yields the protein CSVHPASGTSQKSAQFF.

This rearrangement joins TRBV12-3 or TRBV12-4 to TRBJ2-7; the D gene is possibly TRBD1 (6 bases). The CDR3 contains 15 residues. With 9 bases removed from V and 0 bases from J, the gap between germline ends came to 18 bases. Here the CDR3 reads CASSPRGRNSYEQYF. CDR3 bases: TGTGCCAGTAGCCCCAGGGGCAGGAACTCCTACGAGCAGTACTTC.